The 8 T cell receptor beta chains below were found in one sample sequenced in a study of T cells in Graves' hyperthyroidism and ophthalmopathy. Template material for amplifying TCR beta CDR3 regions consisted of RNA transcripts. The HTBI primer set served for first-round RT-PCR of the TCR CDR3. Using its own MiXCR run on the multiplex PCR reads, TCRdb lists one record per CDR3 protein. This table has hundreds of thousands of distinct CDR3 sequences, approximately 15% appearing once. Input material: blood. These receptors all stem from a woman between 18 and 29 years old with Graves' hyperthyroidism.

The J gene is TRBJ2-7, the V gene TRBV19; TRBD1 aligns across 9 bases. V was pared by 3 bases and J by 6 bases, with 6 bases of the junction left unmatched. CDR1 is LNHDA and CDR2 is SQIVND in the germline V gene (reference sequence). The CDR3 is 14 residues long. DNA for the CDR3: TGTGCCAGTAGTATGCCGGGACAGGGAGGCGAGCAGTACTTC. Protein: CASSMPGQGGEQYF. The full variable domain, completed using reference TRBV19 and TRBJ2-7, is DGGITQSPKYLFRKEGQNVTLSCEQNLNHDAMYWYRQDPGQGLRLIYYSQIVNDFQKGDIAEGYSVSREKKESFPLTVTSAQKNPTAFYLCASSMPGQGGEQYFGPGTRLTVT.

There are many counts of this clonotype. This chain connects TRBV28 to TRBJ2-7; TRBD2 might be the D (5 bases). V lost 6 bases to trimming and J lost 0 bases, with 12 bases between them. The germline V gene encodes CDR1 MDHEN and CDR2 SYDVKM. This CDR3 contains 14 residues. The CDR3 DNA sequence: TGTGCCAGCAGCGACGGACTCCTCTCCTACGAGCAGTACTTC. Its translation is CASSDGLLSYEQYF.

The genes are TRBV24-1 and TRBJ2-1; 8 bases are shared with TRBD2. Germline-derived CDR1 and CDR2 are KGHDR and SFDVKD. The CDR3 has 13 residues. V shed 3 bases and J 10 bases; nucleotides not matched to a gene: 4. The CDR3 coding sequence is TGTGCCACCAGTGATCGGATAGCGGGGGAGCAGTTCTTC. Protein product: CATSDRIAGEQFF.

The chain uses TRBV15 and TRBJ1-2; the match to TRBD1 covers 7 bases. V shed 3 bases, J shed 8 bases, and the junction held 15 bases outside the gene matches. In germline, CDR1 is LNHNV, CDR2 YYDKDF (reference sequence). This CDR3 contains 16 residues. CDR3 coding DNA: TGTGCCACCAGCAGGGTCCGGGGGCAGGGGGGTATCGGCTACACCTTC. It translates to CATSRVRGQGGIGYTF.

This clonotype was observed at least ten times. The chain combines TRBV11-2 with TRBJ1-2; TRBD1 might be the D (6 bases). The CDR3 is 13 residues long. The V and J ends lost 6 bases and 2 bases respectively, with 10 bases between them. Germline V gene sequence: CDR1 SGHAT, CDR2 FQNNGV. In DNA, the CDR3 is TGTGCCAGCAGACGGACAGCCAACTATGGCTACACCTTC. The encoded protein is CASRRTANYGYTF.

This clonotype was observed many times. The V and J genes are TRBV7-2 and TRBJ2-1; no definite D call. V shed 1 base and J shed 6 bases, with 7 bases lying between them. The germline V gene encodes CDR1 SGHTA and CDR2 FQGNSA. The CDR3 extends over 13 amino acids. The CDR3 coding sequence is TGTGCCAGCAGCTTAGTATCTTTCAATGAGCAGTTCTTC. The encoded protein is CASSLVSFNEQFF. The entire variable domain, with the rest obtained from reference TRBV7-2 and TRBJ2-1, is as follows: GAGVSQSPSNKVTEKGKDVELRCDPISGHTALYWYRQSLGQGLEFLIYFQGNSAPDKSGLPSDRFSAERTGGSVSTLTIQRTQQEDSAVYLCASSLVSFNEQFFGPGTRLTVL.

Many counts were recorded for this clonotype. This chain links TRBV7-9 with TRBJ2-2, with D perhaps matching TRBD1 or TRBD2 (5 bases each). The CDR3 spans 18 residues. Germline CDR1 is SEHNR and CDR2 is FQNEAQ (reference sequence). Trimming cost V 4 bases and J 2 bases, with 20 bases left between them. CDR3 loop: CASSSRYFQGANTGELFF. Here the CDR3 DNA reads TGTGCCAGCAGCTCACGCTACTTCCAGGGAGCAAACACCGGGGAGCTGTTTTTT.

Turning to this clonotype: A read error is possible here, since a much larger clone lies one base away. CDR3 region: CVSSLGWETDEQYF. Written as DNA, the CDR3 is TGTGTCAGCAGCTTAGGATGGGAGACCGACGAGCAGTACTTC. The chain couples TRBV11-2 to TRBJ2-7; a weak D match, TRBD2 (5 bases). This CDR3 region has 14 residues. CDR1 is SGHAT, CDR2 FQNNGV, per germline.